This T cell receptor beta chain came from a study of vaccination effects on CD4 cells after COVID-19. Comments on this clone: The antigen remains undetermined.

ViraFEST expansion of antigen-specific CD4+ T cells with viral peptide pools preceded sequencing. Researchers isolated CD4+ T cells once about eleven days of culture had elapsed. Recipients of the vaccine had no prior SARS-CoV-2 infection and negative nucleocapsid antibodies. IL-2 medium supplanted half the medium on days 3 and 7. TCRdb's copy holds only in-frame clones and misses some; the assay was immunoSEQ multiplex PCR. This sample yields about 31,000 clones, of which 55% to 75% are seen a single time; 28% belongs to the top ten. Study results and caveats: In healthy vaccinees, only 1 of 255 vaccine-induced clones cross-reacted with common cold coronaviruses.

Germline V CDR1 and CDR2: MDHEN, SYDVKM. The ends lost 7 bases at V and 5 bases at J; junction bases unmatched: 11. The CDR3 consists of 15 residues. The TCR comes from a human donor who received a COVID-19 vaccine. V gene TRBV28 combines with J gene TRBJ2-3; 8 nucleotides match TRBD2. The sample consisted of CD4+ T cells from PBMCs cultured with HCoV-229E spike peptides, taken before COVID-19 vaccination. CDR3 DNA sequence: TGTGCCAGCACCCCTCAAGGTAGCGGGAAAGATACGCAGTATTTT. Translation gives CASTPQGSGKDTQYF.